Shown below are 6 T cell receptor beta chains from a single sample sequenced in a study of Ad26.COV2.S vaccination and SARS-CoV-2 variants. Treatment of the sample: roughly 19 received Ad26.COV2.S at low or high dose, single or two shots; about 5 received placebo; per-sample allocation not given. Collection of samples fell on day 63 after the first vaccine or placebo injection. TCRdb keeps only in-frame clones here, not all; method: immunoSEQ multiplex PCR. The table lists 200,000 to 300,000 clones, roughly 88% of them singletons. The sequenced sample was peripheral blood, obtained in a trial of Ad26.COV2.S vaccine versus placebo. The receptor source for this set is a person between 18 and 60 years old who received the Ad26.COV2.S COVID-19 vaccine or a placebo.

The count of this clone is one. The rearrangement uses TRBV5-1 and TRBJ1-1; 12 nucleotides match TRBD1. Trimming cost V 5 bases and J 4 bases; bases outside gene matches: 12. Germline assignment: CDR1 SGHRS and CDR2 YFSETQ. This CDR3 comprises 17 residues. DNA for the CDR3: TGCGCCAGCAGGTTTCGTCCGGGACAGGGGGCGGTCACTGAAGCTTTCTTT. This sequence encodes CASRFRPGQGAVTEAFF.

The chain employs TRBV15 and TRBJ1-4; TRBD1 is a possible D gene (6 bases). V was cut by 1 base and J by 5 bases, with 11 bases left in between. This CDR3 is 15 amino acids long. Germline V gene sequence: CDR1 LNHNV, CDR2 YYDKDF (reference sequence). The CDR3 here is CATSRVGQGNEKLFF. In DNA form, the CDR3 reads TGTGCCACCAGCAGAGTGGGCCAGGGGAATGAAAAACTGTTTTTT.

This clone was detected only a few times. This chain connects TRBV29-1 to TRBJ1-4; D unclear. Germline V gene lookup returns CDR1 SQVTM and CDR2 ANQGSEA. V was shortened by 6 bases and J by 8 bases, with 16 bases between the two germline ends. The CDR3 length is 13 residues. CDR3 sequence: CSVGTDGREKLFF. The DNA of the CDR3 is TGCAGCGTCGGCACTGACGGTAGGGAAAAACTGTTTTTT.

This clone was counted many times. The chain joins TRBV19 to TRBJ2-3; D unclear. The CDR3 extends over 14 amino acids. Trimming left V 3 bases short and J 6 bases short, with 13 bases between. CDR1 and CDR2 (germline): LNHDA, SQIVND (reference sequence). DNA of the CDR3: TGTGCCAGTAGTATGGCCGGCGATAGGGATACGCAGTATTTT. It is translated as CASSMAGDRDTQYF.

The genes are TRBV19 and TRBJ2-3, with TRBD1 matching over 7 bases. The CDR3 has 15 residues. With V trimmed by 7 bases and J by 2 bases, 9 bases remained unmatched. Germline assignment: CDR1 LNHDA and CDR2 SQIVND (reference sequence). The CDR3 sequence is CASTPGQANTDTQYF. CDR3 in DNA: TGTGCCAGTACCCCCGGACAGGCCAACACAGATACGCAGTATTTT.

V and J are TRBV7-6 and TRBJ1-2; 8 positions agree with TRBD1. V lost 5 bases to trimming and J lost 7 bases; unmatched junction nucleotides: 12. The CDR3 loop spans 15 amino acids. In germline, CDR1 is SGHVS, CDR2 FNYEAQ. In DNA, the CDR3 is TGTGCCAGCAGCCCAGTGGGTGCAGGGGGCTTTGGCTACACCTTC. Translating gives CASSPVGAGGFGYTF.